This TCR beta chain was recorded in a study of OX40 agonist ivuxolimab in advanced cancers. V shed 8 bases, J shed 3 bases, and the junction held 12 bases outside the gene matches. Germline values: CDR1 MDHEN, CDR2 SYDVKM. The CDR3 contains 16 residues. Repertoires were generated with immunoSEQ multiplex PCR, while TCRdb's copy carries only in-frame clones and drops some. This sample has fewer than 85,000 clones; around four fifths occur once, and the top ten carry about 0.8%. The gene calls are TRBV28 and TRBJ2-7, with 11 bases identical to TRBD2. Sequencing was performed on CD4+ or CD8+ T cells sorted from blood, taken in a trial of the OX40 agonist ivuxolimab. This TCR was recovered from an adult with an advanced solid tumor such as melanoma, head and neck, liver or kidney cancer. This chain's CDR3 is CASRRGGSGGGYEQYF. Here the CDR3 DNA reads TGTGCCAGCCGCAGAGGAGGTAGCGGGGGGGGCTACGAGCAGTACTTC.